The clone carrying this T cell receptor (beta chain) was detected ten times or more. TCRdb re-analysed the 5' RACE reads in MiXCR, keeping a single row per CDR3 protein. The sample consists of some 40,000 distinct CDR3 sequences, approximately 4.6% of them appearing once. This sample was included in a study of early T cells in non-severe SARS-CoV-2 infection. Deletions cut 8 bases from V and 1 base from J, with 9 bases between. This CDR3 spans 12 amino acids. In germline, CDR1 is SQVTM, CDR2 ANQGSEA. The TCR comes from an adult who was a healthcare worker with PCR-confirmed SARS-CoV-2 infection or an uninfected control (not recorded which). The sample was whole blood. V is TRBV29-1 and J is TRBJ2-1; D not resolved. CDR3 bases: TGCAGCTCGAAAAATTCCTACAATGAGCAGTTCTTC. Protein product: CSSKNSYNEQFF.